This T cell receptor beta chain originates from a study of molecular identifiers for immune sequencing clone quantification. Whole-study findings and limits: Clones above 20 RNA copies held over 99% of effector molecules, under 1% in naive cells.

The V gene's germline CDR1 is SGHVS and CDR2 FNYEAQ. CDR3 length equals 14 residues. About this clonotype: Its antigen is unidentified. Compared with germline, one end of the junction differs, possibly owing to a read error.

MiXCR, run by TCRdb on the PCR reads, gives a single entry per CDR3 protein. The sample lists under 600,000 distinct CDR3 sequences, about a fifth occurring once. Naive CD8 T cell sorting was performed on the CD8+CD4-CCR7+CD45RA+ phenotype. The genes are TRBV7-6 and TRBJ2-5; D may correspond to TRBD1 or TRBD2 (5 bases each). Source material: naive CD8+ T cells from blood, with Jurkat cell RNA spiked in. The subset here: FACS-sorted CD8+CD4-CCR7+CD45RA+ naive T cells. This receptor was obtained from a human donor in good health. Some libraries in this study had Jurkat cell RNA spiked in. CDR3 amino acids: CPSSLSGPLRTQHF. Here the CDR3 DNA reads TGTCCCAGCAGCTTATCGGGGCCACTGAGGACCCAGCACTTC.